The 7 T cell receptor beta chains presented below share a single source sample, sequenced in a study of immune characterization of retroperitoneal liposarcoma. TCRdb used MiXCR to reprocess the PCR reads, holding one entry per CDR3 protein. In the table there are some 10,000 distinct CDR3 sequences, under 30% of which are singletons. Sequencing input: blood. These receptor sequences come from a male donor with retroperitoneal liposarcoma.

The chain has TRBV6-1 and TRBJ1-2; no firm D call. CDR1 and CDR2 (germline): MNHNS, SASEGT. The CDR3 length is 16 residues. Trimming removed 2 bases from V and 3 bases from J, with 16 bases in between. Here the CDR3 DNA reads TGTGCCAGCAGTGAATCCCTCTCCGGGAGGGACTATGGCTACACCTTC. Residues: CASSESLSGRDYGYTF.

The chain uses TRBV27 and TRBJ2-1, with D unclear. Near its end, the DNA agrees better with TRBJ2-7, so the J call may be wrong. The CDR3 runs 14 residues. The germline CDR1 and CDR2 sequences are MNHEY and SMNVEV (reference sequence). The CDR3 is CASSFAGVPYEQYF. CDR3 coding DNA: TGTGCCAGCAGTTTTGCTGGGGTTCCCTACGAGCAGTACTTC.

In nucleotides, the CDR3 is TGTGCCAGCAGCTTAGAGGTGTCGGGGACCGGGGAGCTGTTTTTT. Encoded protein: CASSLEVSGTGELFF. V gene TRBV7-6 combines with J gene TRBJ2-2; D might be TRBD2 (5 bases). The CDR3 totals 15 residues. Trimming left V 1 base short and J 5 bases short, with 11 bases between. From germline, CDR1 is SGHVS and CDR2 FNYEAQ.

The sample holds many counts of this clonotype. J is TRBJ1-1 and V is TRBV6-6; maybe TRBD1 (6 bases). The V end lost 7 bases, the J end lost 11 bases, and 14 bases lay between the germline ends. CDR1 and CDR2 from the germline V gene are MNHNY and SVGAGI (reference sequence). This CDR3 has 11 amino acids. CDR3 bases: TGTGCCAGCACCCAGGGGCGTATGGCTTTCTTT. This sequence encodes CASTQGRMAFF.

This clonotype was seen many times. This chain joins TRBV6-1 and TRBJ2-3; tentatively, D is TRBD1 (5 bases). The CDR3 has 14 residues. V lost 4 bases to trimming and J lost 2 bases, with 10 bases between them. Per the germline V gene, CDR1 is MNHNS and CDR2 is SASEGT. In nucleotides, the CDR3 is TGTGCCAGCAGTGCCTTCAGGGACACAGATACGCAGTATTTT. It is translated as CASSAFRDTDTQYF.

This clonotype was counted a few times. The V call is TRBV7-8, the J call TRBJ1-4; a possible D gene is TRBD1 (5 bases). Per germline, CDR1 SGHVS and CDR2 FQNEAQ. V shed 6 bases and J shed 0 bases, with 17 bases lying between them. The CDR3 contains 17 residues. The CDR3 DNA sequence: TGTGCCAGCAGTAGGGGCAGGGACCCACCAACTAATGAAAAACTGTTTTTT. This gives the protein CASSRGRDPPTNEKLFF.

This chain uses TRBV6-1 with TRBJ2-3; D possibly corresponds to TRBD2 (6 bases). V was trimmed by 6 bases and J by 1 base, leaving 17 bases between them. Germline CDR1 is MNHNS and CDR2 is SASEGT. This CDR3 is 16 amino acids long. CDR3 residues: CASSRGGVGGTDTQYF. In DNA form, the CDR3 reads TGTGCCAGCAGCCGCGGAGGGGTGGGGGGCACAGATACGCAGTATTTT.